Listed below are T cell receptor beta chains from one sample, sequenced in a study of somatic mutations in cytotoxic T cells in rheumatoid arthritis. Sequencing used immunoSEQ multiplex PCR; TCRdb keeps in-frame clones, though not all of them. The sample carries 17,000 or so clones, just under 85% recorded once. Sequenced sample: CD8+ T cells sorted from blood. These receptors were collected from an adult with rheumatoid arthritis. CDR3s include the opening cysteine and the closing phenylalanine or tryptophan.

J | V | length | CDR3
TRBJ2-2 | TRBV6-4 | 16 | CASSDQTTGLTGELFF
TRBJ2-1 | TRBV7-7 | 16 | CASSTVPGQGLDEQFF
TRBJ2-2 | TRBV16 | 15 | CASSQMGQQNGELFF
TRBJ1-1 | TRBV7-9 | 11 | CASISGTEAFF
TRBJ1-2 | TRBV20-1 | 11 | CSASGLEGYTF
TRBJ2-7 | TRBV6-4 | 15 | CASSYLAVPPYEQYF
TRBJ1-2 | TRBV14 | 15 | CASSQGDREGYGYTF
TRBJ1-1 | TRBV19 | 13 | CASSWVVGTEAFF
TRBJ1-5 | TRBV27 | 15 | CASSLQTGGGQPQHF
TRBJ2-5 | TRBV5-1 | 15 | CASSLGQGNMETQYF
TRBJ1-2 | TRBV5-4 | 18 | CASSLGEPTGPAWYGYTF
TRBJ2-2 | TRBV12-5 | 17 | CASGFRLSRADTGELFF
TRBJ2-5 | TRBV2 | 16 | CASSDSLAGGQETQYF
TRBJ2-1 | TRBV6-5 | 13 | CASSYYLGGEQFF
TRBJ2-7 | TRBV15 | 15 | CATSRDQAGNYEQYF
TRBJ2-7 | TRBV11-3 | 16 | CASSFRGGQDDYEQYF
TRBJ2-7 | TRBV27 | 18 | CASSLRGPRTGVAYEQYF
TRBJ1-6 | TRBV19 | 15 | CASSIGYRGNSPLHF
TRBJ2-3 | TRBV27 | 14 | CASSLWGDTDTQYF
TRBJ2-7 | TRBV6-5 | 13 | CASSLTSDYEQYF
TRBJ2-7 | TRBV13 | 15 | CASSSNDRGSYEQYF
TRBJ2-3 | TRBV7-9 | 17 | CASSVALTSGGTDTQYF
TRBJ1-1 | TRBV25-1 | 15 | CASSEYQDATGGAFF
TRBJ2-1 | TRBV12-5 | 16 | CASGWDLAGANNEQFF
TRBJ2-7 | TRBV4-1 | 17 | CASSRTPGEEVSYEQYF
TRBJ2-1 | TRBV15 | 16 | CATSRDLAGGPNEQFF
TRBJ2-1 | TRBV6-1 | 10 | CASSDNEQFF
TRBJ1-2 | TRBV15 | 13 | CATSREGDYGYTF
TRBJ1-1 | TRBV7-8 | 15 | CASSLEGPWNTEAFF
TRBJ2-7 | TRBV10-3 | 16 | CAISGGRDSISYEQYF
TRBJ1-5 | TRBV4-1 | 14 | CASSQGDTNQPQHF
TRBJ1-1 | TRBV30 | 13 | CAWSIMGGTEAFF
TRBJ2-7 | TRBV4-1 | 13 | CASSPRQDHEQYF
TRBJ2-7 | TRBV19 | 15 | CASSVAYAGSYEQYF
TRBJ1-5 | TRBV27 | 14 | CASSALGGSQPQHF
TRBJ1-5 | TRBV6-1 | 17 | CASSVGQGLRGNQPQHF
TRBJ2-7 | TRBV5-4 | 15 | CASSWPGRGFYEQYF
TRBJ1-1 | TRBV5-1 | 15 | CASSLGPGADTEAFF
TRBJ1-2 | TRBV16 | 16 | CASSPNREQDDYGYTF
TRBJ2-3 | TRBV10-2 | 11 | CASSEMDTQYF
TRBJ2-2 | TRBV30 | 11 | CAWSPSGELFF
TRBJ2-1 | TRBV19 | 13 | CASKSDSYNEQFF
TRBJ2-2 | TRBV25-1 | 15 | CASSERSTNTGELFF
TRBJ2-7 | TRBV14 | 12 | CASSQVQEKQYF
TRBJ2-3 | TRBV13 | 16 | CASSPSERGNTDTQYF
TRBJ2-7 | TRBV5-5 | 19 | CASSLSGSIKLGRGREQYF
TRBJ2-1 | TRBV5-8 | 17 | CASSLTMGGYGYNEQFF
TRBJ1-1 | TRBV9 | 16 | CASSVGWPLSGTEAFF
TRBJ2-7 | TRBV7-6 | 12 | CAVGQGGFEQYF
TRBJ2-1 | TRBV5-4 | 16 | CASSLAVLAGGQEQFF
TRBJ1-2 | TRBV4-1 | 15 | CASSQDSKVHYGYTF
TRBJ1-2 | TRBV27 | 13 | CASSPRGPNGYTF
TRBJ2-3 | TRBV5-6 | 14 | CASSFRISTDTQYF
TRBJ2-3 | TRBV5-6 | 12 | CASSLALDTQYF
NA | TRBV6-5 | 13 | CATTPRGGGEQYF
TRBJ1-2 | TRBV6-1 | 11 | CASSPGTGYTF
TRBJ2-7 | TRBV7-9 | 16 | CASSLTTGGVSYEQYF
TRBJ2-7 | TRBV6-6 | 15 | CASSYSGQGQHEQYF
TRBJ2-3 | TRBV27 | 14 | CASSLVGGADTQYF
TRBJ1-5 | TRBV30 | 16 | CACQTDGTRDNQPQHF